These 30 T cell receptor beta chains were all obtained from the same sample, sequenced in a study of identical twins. TCRdb re-called the 5' RACE reads through MiXCR, storing one row per CDR3 protein. The repertoire includes about 280,000 distinct CDR3 sequences, under 9% of them detected once, and roughly 2% sits in the top ten. The same sample was also studied in work on yellow fever vaccine responses in identical twins.

What was sequenced was memory (CD45RO+) T cells sorted from blood. These receptors were taken from a woman under 30 in good health.

This clonotype was recorded a few times. The CDR3 loop is CASSSTGTGGETQYF. The CDR3 region has the DNA TGTGCCAGCAGCTCCACCGGGACAGGCGGAGAGACCCAGTACTTC. The chain couples TRBV7-6 to TRBJ2-5, with 8 bases identical to TRBD1. V shed 4 bases and J 4 bases; nucleotides not matched to a gene: 8. The germline V gene has CDR1 SGHVS and CDR2 FNYEAQ. This CDR3 contains 15 residues.

This clonotype was found a few times. The chain employs TRBV29-1 and TRBJ1-4; TRBD1 aligns across 10 bases. CDR1 and CDR2 (germline): SQVTM, ANQGSEA. This CDR3 has 14 amino acids. With 6 bases clipped from V and 6 bases from J, the junction kept 7 bases outside the gene matches. DNA for the CDR3: TGCAGCGTCCAGTCCGGGACAGGGGATGAAAAACTGTTTTTT. The encoded protein is CSVQSGTGDEKLFF.

This clonotype was detected ten times or more. This chain links TRBV5-1 with TRBJ2-7, with a tentative D call TRBD1 (5 bases). V shed 0 bases and J shed 4 bases, with 11 bases lying between them. CDR1 is SGHRS, CDR2 YFSETQ, per germline. CDR3 size: 14 residues. The CDR3 loop is CASSLVGAAYEQYF. DNA of the CDR3: TGCGCCAGCAGCTTGGTAGGGGCAGCTTACGAGCAGTACTTC.

The DNA for the CDR3 is TGTGCCAGCACCCCGGGGGAGTACAATCAGCCCCAGCATTTT. Protein: CASTPGEYNQPQHF. The chain combines TRBV6-1 with TRBJ1-5; maybe TRBD1 (5 bases). The CDR3 loop spans 14 amino acids. The germline V gene has CDR1 MNHNS and CDR2 SASEGT. V was trimmed by 7 bases and J by 3 bases, leaving 13 bases between them.

This clonotype was seen a few times. The V and J genes are TRBV6-1 and TRBJ1-3; D is unresolved. The CDR3 loop spans 15 amino acids. V lost 5 bases and J 2 bases, leaving 13 bases between the germline ends. Per germline, CDR1 MNHNS and CDR2 SASEGT. The CDR3 sequence is CASSRGNGAGNTIYF. The CDR3 bases are TGTGCCAGCAGTAGAGGGAATGGAGCTGGAAACACCATATATTTT.

This clonotype occurred a few times. The rearrangement uses TRBV7-8 and TRBJ2-1; possibly TRBD1 for D (6 bases). Per germline, CDR1 SGHVS and CDR2 FQNEAQ. The CDR3 is 16 residues long. V was pared by 3 bases and J by 2 bases, with 14 bases between. The CDR3 reads CASSFRRTGTYNEQFF. The CDR3 DNA sequence: TGTGCCAGCAGCTTCCGCCGTACAGGGACCTACAATGAGCAGTTCTTC.

The CDR3: CASRGGAGGFGELFF. The CDR3 DNA follows: TGTGCCAGCAGAGGGGGAGCAGGGGGGTTCGGGGAGCTGTTTTTT. The chain recombines TRBV5-5 with TRBJ2-2, with D possibly TRBD1 on 7 matching bases. This CDR3 spans 15 amino acids. The germline CDR1 and CDR2 sequences are SGHKS and YYEKEE (reference sequence). V was shortened by 5 bases and J by 7 bases, with 18 bases between the two germline ends.

This clonotype was picked up many times. The chain carries TRBV5-6 and TRBJ2-1, with 10 bases identical to TRBD2. Germline assignment: CDR1 SGHDT and CDR2 YYEEEE. The junction had 3 bases not matched to a gene; V was cut back by 6 bases and J by 3 bases. The CDR3 spans 14 residues. CDR3 protein: CASTGLADYNEQFF. The CDR3 nucleotides read TGTGCCAGCACAGGACTAGCGGACTACAATGAGCAGTTCTTC.

Turning to this clonotype: This may stem from a read error, because a much larger clone lies one nucleotide away. The V and J genes are TRBV7-3 and TRBJ2-1; a possible D gene is TRBD2 (5 bases). The germline gives CDR1 SGHTA, CDR2 FQGTGA. V was cut by 5 bases and J by 8 bases, with 19 bases left in between. CDR3 size: 15 residues. CDR3 in DNA: TGTGCCAGCAGCCTCCAAGCGGTAGGGCTGGATGAGCAGTTCTTC. This codes for CASSLQAVGLDEQFF.

This clonotype was observed at least ten times. V usage is TRBV7-8 and J usage is TRBJ2-2, with 11 bases lining up with TRBD1. The CDR3 consists of 13 residues. V lost 6 bases to trimming and J lost 6 bases; unmatched junction nucleotides: 0. Germline values: CDR1 SGHVS, CDR2 FQNEAQ. The CDR3 reads CASRGQGAGELFF. The CDR3 bases are TGTGCCAGCAGGGGACAGGGGGCCGGGGAGCTGTTTTTT.

This chain links TRBV5-1 with TRBJ1-6, with D unresolved. This CDR3 contains 14 residues. Germline CDR1 is SGHRS and CDR2 is YFSETQ. The V and J ends lost 0 bases and 5 bases respectively, with 6 bases between them. The CDR3 DNA reads TGCGCCAGCAGCTTGGCGGAGAATAATTCACCCCTCCACTTT. Amino acid sequence: CASSLAENNSPLHF.

This clonotype occurred many times. The V call is TRBV6-1, the J call TRBJ1-1, with D possibly being TRBD1 (6 bases). Germline V CDR1 and CDR2: MNHNS, SASEGT. With 5 bases removed from V and 0 bases from J, the gap between germline ends came to 13 bases. This CDR3 has 15 residues. The CDR3, as DNA: TGTGCCAGCAGTCCCACAGGGAGCTTGAACACTGAAGCTTTCTTT. Translated, it gives CASSPTGSLNTEAFF.

This chain links TRBV2 with TRBJ1-2; D might be TRBD1 (5 bases). Trimming left V 6 bases short and J 4 bases short, with 12 bases between. CDR1 SNHLY and CDR2 FYNNEI come from the germline V gene. The CDR3 length is 13 residues. The CDR3 DNA is TGTGCCAGCAGGACCGGGACTGCCTATGGCTACACCTTC. This codes for CASRTGTAYGYTF.

This clonotype was counted only a few times. The chain combines TRBV18 with TRBJ2-5; 9 nucleotides line up with TRBD1. This CDR3 region has 15 residues. J lost 5 bases, V lost 8 bases, and 12 bases had no gene match. CDR1 is KGHSH, CDR2 LQKENI, per germline. CDR3 residues: CASRDQQGARETQYF. CDR3 DNA: TGTGCCAGCCGAGACCAACAGGGGGCGCGGGAGACCCAGTACTTC.

This clonotype was observed at least ten times. This chain uses TRBV6-2 or TRBV6-3 with TRBJ2-1; TRBD1 or TRBD2 may be the D gene (6 bases each). CDR1 and CDR2 (germline): MNHEY, SVGEGT. The CDR3 spans 14 residues. V was clipped by 7 bases and J by 7 bases, with 17 bases between them. This chain's CDR3 is CASTPGGGLNEQFF. For the CDR3, the DNA is TGTGCCAGCACCCCGGGTGGGGGGCTGAATGAGCAGTTCTTC.

The gene calls are TRBV28 and TRBJ1-2; no clear D gene. There are 13 residues in the CDR3. With 7 bases removed from V and 7 bases from J, the gap between germline ends came to 16 bases. CDR1 is MDHEN and CDR2 is SYDVKM in the germline V gene. DNA of the CDR3: TGTGCCAGCACCGGACCGGCGGCCGGTGGCTACACCTTC. Translating it yields CASTGPAAGGYTF.

This clonotype was recorded many times. The chain couples TRBV20-1 to TRBJ1-1; D unclear. V shed 6 bases and J shed 4 bases, with 21 bases lying between them. The length of the CDR3 is 15 residues. Per the germline V gene, CDR1 is DFQATT and CDR2 is SNEGSKA (reference sequence). The CDR3 loop is CSARSGLPVGTEAFF. CDR3 DNA: TGCAGTGCGAGAAGCGGCCTGCCCGTTGGCACTGAAGCTTTCTTT.

This clonotype showed up many times. The chain is built from TRBV20-1 and TRBJ1-2; D remains unclear. CDR3 length: 10 residues. Germline V gene data show CDR1 as DFQATT and CDR2 as SNEGSKA (reference sequence). The V end was cut by 4 bases, the J end by 3 bases, with 3 bases between. CDR3 sequence: CSATYYGYTF. For the CDR3, the DNA is TGCAGTGCTACTTACTATGGCTACACCTTC.

Only a few counts were recorded for this clonotype. This chain joins TRBV7-8 and TRBJ1-1; the D gene is possibly TRBD1 (6 bases). CDR1 is SGHVS, CDR2 FQNEAQ, per germline. This CDR3 contains 16 residues. V gave up 4 bases and J gave up 4 bases, with 19 bases separating them. The CDR3 DNA is TGTGCCAGCAGCTCCCTGTTTACAGGGACGGGCACTGAAGCTTTCTTT. Encoded protein: CASSSLFTGTGTEAFF.

This clonotype was recorded many times. The chain has TRBV12-3 or TRBV12-4 and TRBJ2-5; TRBD2 matches at 7 bases. V was pared by 3 bases and J by 9 bases, with 7 bases of the junction left unmatched. This CDR3 contains 13 residues. As DNA, the CDR3 is TGTGCCAGCAGTTTGGGAGGGCCGCAGTCCCAGTACTTC. Residues: CASSLGGPQSQYF.

V is TRBV3-1 and J is TRBJ2-1; tentative D call: TRBD2 (5 bases). V dropped 0 bases and J dropped 6 bases, with 9 bases sitting between them. The germline V gene has CDR1 LGHDT and CDR2 YNNKEL (reference sequence). This CDR3 contains 14 residues. The CDR3 DNA reads TGTGCCAGCAGCCAAGATTGGCGGGTCAATGAGCAGTTCTTC. Its translation is CASSQDWRVNEQFF.

In this sample, this clonotype turned up many times. V and J are TRBV6-5 and TRBJ1-1, with D possibly being TRBD1 (6 bases). The CDR3 runs 14 residues. V lost 2 bases and J lost 6, with 13 bases in between. Per germline, CDR1 MNHEY and CDR2 SVGAGI. The CDR3 loop is CASSYGRRGSEAFF. The CDR3 region has the DNA TGTGCCAGCAGTTACGGAAGGAGGGGGTCTGAAGCTTTCTTT.

This clonotype came up many times. The J gene is TRBJ1-1, the V gene TRBV3-1, with 8 bases lining up with TRBD1. V lost 3 bases and J lost 4; bases outside the gene matches: 4. CDR3 size: 14 residues. CDR1 is LGHDT and CDR2 is YNNKEL in the germline V gene (reference sequence). The CDR3 nucleotides read TGTGCCAGCAGCCAGGCCGACAGGGGCACTGAAGCTTTCTTT. This gives the protein CASSQADRGTEAFF. The full variable domain, with the rest looked up from reference TRBV3-1 and TRBJ1-1, is DTAVSQTPKYLVTQMGNDKSIKCEQNLGHDTMYWYKQDSKKFLKIMFSYNNKELIINETVPNRFSPKSPDKAHLNLHINSLELGDSAVYFCASSQADRGTEAFFGQGTRLTVV.

V usage is TRBV2 and J usage is TRBJ2-7; 8 bases align to TRBD1. CDR1 is SNHLY, CDR2 FYNNEI, per germline. The J segment lost 6 bases and the V segment lost 6 bases, leaving 10 bases of the junction unmatched. The CDR3 loop spans 14 amino acids. This CDR3 reads CASRRGQGASEQYV. The CDR3 DNA follows: TGTGCCAGCAGGAGGGGTCAGGGGGCTAGCGAGCAGTACGTC.

The sample holds a few counts of this clonotype. CDR3 sequence reads: CAIRRTSVSYNEQFF. CDR3 DNA sequence: TGTGCCATCAGGAGGACTAGCGTATCCTACAATGAGCAGTTCTTC. The chain joins TRBV10-3 to TRBJ2-1; 9 nucleotides agree with TRBD2. The CDR3 loop spans 15 amino acids. V shed 6 bases, J shed 1 base, and the junction held 4 bases outside the gene matches. The germline CDR1 and CDR2 sequences are ENHRY and SYGVKD.

In this sample, this clonotype turned up a few times. The V call is TRBV6-1, the J call TRBJ2-7; 13 bases line up with TRBD2. Germline V gene data show CDR1 as MNHNS and CDR2 as SASEGT. After removal of 6 bases from V and 3 bases from J, the junction contained 14 bases not matched to a gene. This CDR3 region has 18 residues. CDR3: CASRRGGHGLAGDYEQYF. Here the CDR3 DNA reads TGTGCCAGCAGGAGAGGAGGACACGGACTAGCGGGAGACTACGAGCAGTACTTC.

As DNA, the CDR3 is TGTGCCAGCTCACCTATCTACCGGTCGGGGGGGCTAGGTAATGAGCAGTTCTTC. Translating gives CASSPIYRSGGLGNEQFF. This rearrangement joins TRBV18 to TRBJ2-1; 8 positions match TRBD2. Germline CDR1 and CDR2: KGHSH and LQKENI. After removal of 3 bases from V and 7 bases from J, the junction contained 17 bases not matched to a gene. The CDR3 loop spans 18 amino acids.

The gene calls are TRBV7-9 and TRBJ1-4; D remains ambiguous. The V end was cut by 5 bases, the J end by 5 bases, with 9 bases between. Looked up from germline, CDR1 is SEHNR and CDR2 is FQNEAQ (reference sequence). The CDR3 extends over 13 amino acids. DNA of the CDR3: TGTGCCAGCAGCCTTTCGTGGAATGAAAAACTGTTTTTT. Its translation is CASSLSWNEKLFF.

This clonotype has just a few counts. The chain couples TRBV6-5 to TRBJ2-1, with unresolved D. The CDR3 contains 14 residues. V lost 0 bases to trimming and J lost 8 bases, with 11 bases between them. CDR1 MNHEY and CDR2 SVGAGI come from the germline V gene. DNA for the CDR3: TGTGCCAGCAGTTACTCGAAGTCCTGGCATGAGCAGTTCTTC. This sequence encodes CASSYSKSWHEQFF.

This clonotype was counted ten times or more. The rearrangement uses TRBV4-1 and TRBJ2-1; D may be TRBD2 (6 bases). Between the trimmed V and J ends, which lost 4 bases and 9 bases, there was a span of 10 bases. CDR3 size: 12 residues. The germline CDR1 and CDR2 sequences are MGHRA and YSYEKL. The DNA of the CDR3 is TGCGCCAGCAGCCCCTTCGGGGGTGAGCAGTTCTTC. Translated, it gives CASSPFGGEQFF.